These 25 T cell receptor beta chains share one sample of origin, sequenced in a study of cytomegalovirus exposure and HLA in healthy donors. PCR employed 60 Vbeta and 13 Jbeta primers. The data were produced by immunoSEQ multiplex PCR, yet TCRdb's version contains in-frame clones alone and is incomplete. The table has 65,000 or so clones, around 62% seen once. Sequences were obtained from PBMCs. The receptors stem from a man younger than 45 in good health and CMV-seronegative.

DNA of the CDR3: TGTGCCAGCAGCTTAGCCGAGGAGACTGAAGCTTTCTTT. This sequence encodes CASSLAEETEAFF. This chain connects TRBV11-3 to TRBJ1-1, with D unclear. This CDR3 has 13 residues. V was trimmed by 1 base and J by 5 bases, leaving 8 bases between them. The germline V gene has CDR1 SGHNT and CDR2 YENEEA.

This clone was detected only a few times. J is TRBJ2-5 and V is TRBV15; D might be TRBD2 (7 bases). The V end lost 8 bases, the J end lost 2 bases, and 21 bases lay between the germline ends. The CDR3 extends over 16 amino acids. CDR1 is LNHNV and CDR2 is YYDKDF in the germline V gene (reference sequence). CDR3 sequence: CATGRGLGRFQETQYF. The DNA for the CDR3 is TGTGCCACCGGGAGGGGGTTAGGCAGGTTTCAAGAGACCCAGTACTTC.

This clone was observed once. The CDR3 region is CASSQASRTEAFF. Here the CDR3 DNA reads TGTGCCAGTAGTCAGGCGTCGCGCACTGAAGCTTTCTTT. The chain carries TRBV19 and TRBJ1-1, with D unclear. V was trimmed by 5 bases and J by 4 bases, leaving 11 bases between them. The CDR3 consists of 13 residues. Germline CDR1 and CDR2: LNHDA and SQIVND (reference sequence).

This chain connects TRBV27 to TRBJ1-5; perhaps TRBD1 as D (5 bases). Germline lookup yields CDR1 MNHEY and CDR2 SMNVEV (reference sequence). There are 14 residues in the CDR3. V shed 6 bases and J shed 5 bases, with 14 bases lying between them. The chain's CDR3 is CASSLDRPDQPQHF. The DNA for the CDR3 is TGTGCCAGCAGCCTTGACAGACCCGATCAGCCCCAGCATTTT.

V usage is TRBV2 and J usage is TRBJ1-5; D is undetermined. CDR1 SNHLY and CDR2 FYNNEI come from the germline V gene. V lost 1 base, J lost 1 base, and 8 bases lay in between. The CDR3 sequence is 15 residues long. For the CDR3, the DNA is TGTGCCAGCAGTGAAGGGTATCGGAGCAATCAGCCCCAGCATTTT. Protein: CASSEGYRSNQPQHF.

This clone was counted only a few times. The chain is built from TRBV7-8 and TRBJ2-1; D perhaps matches TRBD2 (5 bases). The ends were cut back, 1 base at V and 4 bases at J, with 20 bases in the middle. This CDR3 has 18 residues. CDR1 and CDR2 (germline): SGHVS, FQNEAQ. In DNA form, the CDR3 reads TGTGCCAGCAGCTTAGTGACCCCAGGATCCGGAGGTTACAATGAGCAGTTCTTC. This encodes CASSLVTPGSGGYNEQFF.

V is TRBV4-1 and J is TRBJ2-7, with TRBD1 matching over 9 bases. CDR1 and CDR2 from the germline V gene are MGHRA and YSYEKL. This CDR3 has 14 residues. Unmatched junction bases numbered 3, after V lost 4 bases and J lost 2 bases. CDR3 in DNA: TGCGCCAGCAGCCCAAGGGACAGGGCCTACGAGCAGTACTTC. Translation gives CASSPRDRAYEQYF.

The chain uses TRBV7-6 and TRBJ2-3, with 7 bases lining up with TRBD1. CDR1 SGHVS and CDR2 FNYEAQ come from the germline V gene. V was clipped by 4 bases and J by 3 bases; unmatched bases: 7. This CDR3 has 15 amino acids. The CDR3 reads CASSSTGIQTDTQYF. For the CDR3, the DNA is TGTGCCAGCAGCTCGACAGGGATCCAGACAGATACGCAGTATTTT.

The gene calls are TRBV25-1 and TRBJ1-3; D is uncertain. This CDR3 spans 15 amino acids. V lost 2 bases, J lost 4 bases, and 12 bases lay in between. Per the germline V gene, CDR1 is MGHDK and CDR2 is SYGVNS. CDR3 residues: CASSEPGTVGNTIYF. For the CDR3, the DNA is TGTGCCAGCAGTGAACCTGGAACAGTCGGAAACACCATATATTTT.

The chain carries TRBV6-4 and TRBJ2-1; TRBD2 matches at 8 bases. V was clipped by 4 bases and J by 1 base; unmatched bases: 0. CDR3 length: 14 residues. Germline V CDR1 and CDR2: MRHNA, SNTAGT. The CDR3 region has the DNA TGTGCCAGCAGTGTAGCGGGGTCCTACAATGAGCAGTTCTTC. Protein product: CASSVAGSYNEQFF.

The table lists this clone with a few counts. The CDR3 DNA is TGCAGCGCTCGGACCGGGGGGGAGAATGAGCAGTTCTTC. It specifies CSARTGGENEQFF. The chain has TRBV29-1 and TRBJ2-1; 8 bases map to TRBD2. Germline V gene lookup returns CDR1 SQVTM and CDR2 ANQGSEA. Unmatched junction bases numbered 9, after V lost 7 bases and J lost 7 bases. This CDR3 comprises 13 residues.

This clone was detected a few times. This chain connects TRBV5-1 to TRBJ1-6; maybe TRBD1 (6 bases). This CDR3 has 16 amino acids. V lost 3 bases and J lost 4, with 14 bases in between. Germline V gives CDR1 SGHRS, CDR2 YFSETQ. For the CDR3, the DNA is TGCGCCAGCAGCTCCGCCCCGGACAGTTATAATTCACCCCTCCACTTT. Translation gives CASSSAPDSYNSPLHF.

V usage is TRBV5-4 and J usage is TRBJ2-5; TRBD2 aligns across 10 bases. J gave up 2 bases and V 0 bases, and 4 bases lay outside the gene matches. The CDR3 has 16 residues. From germline, CDR1 is SGHNT and CDR2 YYREEE (reference sequence). Written as DNA, the CDR3 is TGTGCCAGCAGCTTGGGGCTAGCGGGGGCTCAAGAGACCCAGTACTTC. It is translated as CASSLGLAGAQETQYF.

This clone occurred a few times. The chain uses TRBV6-1 and TRBJ2-4, with 11 bases aligning to TRBD1. The CDR3 runs to 15 residues. Germline V gene lookup returns CDR1 MNHNS and CDR2 SASEGT. V was clipped by 6 bases and J by 3 bases; unmatched bases: 4. CDR3 sequence reads: CASRGQGDIKNIQYF. CDR3 DNA: TGTGCCAGCAGGGGACAGGGGGATATCAAAAACATTCAGTACTTC.

The chain recombines TRBV30 with TRBJ2-1; 14 nucleotides agree with TRBD2. CDR1 is GTSNPN and CDR2 is SVGIG in the germline V gene (reference sequence). This CDR3 has 15 amino acids. Trimming cost V 3 bases and J 9 bases; bases outside gene matches: 7. The CDR3 DNA reads as TGTGCCTGGAGCGAGACTAGCGGGGGGGTTGGTGAGCAGTTCTTC. Translation: CAWSETSGGVGEQFF.

The rearrangement joins TRBV4-1 to TRBJ2-7; 7 bases match TRBD2. Trimming took 0 bases from V and 3 from J; bases not matched to a gene: 2. CDR1 and CDR2 from the germline V gene are MGHRA and YSYEKL. CDR3 length: 14 amino acids. The CDR3, as DNA: TGCGCCAGCAGCCAAGAAGCGGGACTCTACGAGCAGTACTTC. This sequence encodes CASSQEAGLYEQYF.

The table lists this clone with a few counts. The chain recombines TRBV30 with TRBJ2-1; TRBD2 matches at 11 bases. The CDR3 consists of 15 residues. Germline lookup yields CDR1 GTSNPN and CDR2 SVGIG (reference sequence). Trimming took 0 bases from V and 4 from J; bases not matched to a gene: 2. This CDR3 is CAWSVGTSGYNEQFF. CDR3 in DNA: TGTGCCTGGAGTGTAGGGACTAGCGGTTACAATGAGCAGTTCTTC. Combining the CDR3 with reference TRBV30 and TRBJ2-1 gives the whole variable domain SQTIHQWPATLVQPVGSPLSLECTVEGTSNPNLYWYRQAAGRGLQLLFYSVGIGQISSEVPQNLSASRPQDRQFILSSKKLLLSDSGFYLCAWSVGTSGYNEQFFGPGTRLTVL.

The chain couples TRBV7-2 to TRBJ1-1, with D possibly being TRBD1 (6 bases). Germline V gene lookup returns CDR1 SGHTA and CDR2 FQGNSA. With 5 bases removed from V and 5 bases from J, the gap between germline ends came to 15 bases. CDR3 length: 14 residues. The CDR3 sequence is CASSQGGGWTEAFF. The DNA of the CDR3 is TGTGCCAGCAGCCAAGGGGGTGGTTGGACTGAAGCTTTCTTT.

The genes are TRBV7-2 and TRBJ1-2; 8 bases align to TRBD1. J gave up 8 bases and V 5 bases, and 4 bases lay outside the gene matches. Germline CDR1 is SGHTA and CDR2 is FQGNSA. CDR3 length equals 12 residues. As DNA, the CDR3 is TGTGCCAGCAGCATTGACAGGGGCGGCTACACCTTC. It encodes CASSIDRGGYTF.

The rearrangement joins TRBV6-1 to TRBJ1-1; D is possibly TRBD1 (5 bases). With 5 bases removed from V and 1 base from J, the gap between germline ends came to 5 bases. The length of the CDR3 is 12 residues. Germline V lookup: CDR1 MNHNS, CDR2 SASEGT. The CDR3 DNA is TGTGCCAGCAGTAGGGGGAACACTGAAGCTTTCTTT. Its protein product is CASSRGNTEAFF.

This rearrangement joins TRBV19 to TRBJ2-7; TRBD1 matches 9 bases. V lost 6 bases, J lost 1 base, and 4 bases stayed unmatched. The CDR3 is 14 amino acids. The germline CDR1 and CDR2 sequences are LNHDA and SQIVND (reference sequence). CDR3 region: CASSRDRASYEQYF. The CDR3 nucleotides are TGTGCCAGTAGCCGGGACAGGGCATCCTACGAGCAGTACTTC.

In this sample, this clone turned up once. The J gene is TRBJ2-7, the V gene TRBV25-1; 7 bases line up with TRBD1. There are 14 residues in the CDR3. V was pared by 3 bases and J by 1 base, with 3 bases of the junction left unmatched. The germline gives CDR1 MGHDK, CDR2 SYGVNS. DNA of the CDR3: TGTGCCAGCAGTGACCCGGGACAGTCCTACGAGCAGTACTTC. Translated: CASSDPGQSYEQYF.

V is TRBV7-6 and J is TRBJ1-1, with TRBD1 identical over 8 bases. The CDR3 totals 14 residues. V was pared by 3 bases and J by 4 bases, with 4 bases of the junction left unmatched. Germline-derived CDR1 and CDR2 are SGHVS and FNYEAQ. CDR3 in DNA: TGTGCCAGCAGCTTTGGAACAGGGGGCACTGAAGCTTTCTTT. This gives the protein CASSFGTGGTEAFF.

The chain recombines TRBV29-1 with TRBJ2-1; TRBD2 aligns across 7 bases. V lost 4 bases and J lost 4; bases outside the gene matches: 7. This CDR3 spans 14 amino acids. The germline V gene encodes CDR1 SQVTM and CDR2 ANQGSEA. CDR3 in DNA: TGCAGCGTTGTCAGCGGGGTGGGGTACAATGAGCAGTTCTTC. Encoded protein: CSVVSGVGYNEQFF.

The chain employs TRBV29-1 and TRBJ1-1, with 8 bases fitting TRBD1. The V gene end was trimmed by 8 bases and the J gene end by 1 base; junction bases not matched to a gene: 15. The germline gives CDR1 SQVTM, CDR2 ANQGSEA. This CDR3 contains 16 residues. The CDR3 protein is CSLLPQGAKGNTEAFF. The CDR3 DNA reads TGCAGCCTGTTGCCTCAGGGGGCAAAAGGGAACACTGAAGCTTTCTTT. Filled out from reference TRBV29-1 and TRBJ1-1, the complete variable domain reads SAVISQKPSRDICQRGTSLTIQCQVDSQVTMMFWYRQQPGQSLTLIATANQGSEATYESGFVIDKFPISRPNLTFSTLTVSNMSPEDSSIYLCSLLPQGAKGNTEAFFGQGTRLTVV.